This T cell receptor beta chain was observed in a study of blood T cells in healthy people across ages. Next came a second PCR, run for about 7 to 12 cycles, which used a sample-barcoded 5' primer along with a J-beta primer mix. Every sample returned 2.5 million or more CDR3-containing paired-end reads. Each CDR3 protein is one row after TCRdb ran MiXCR on the 5' RACE reads. The sample lists about 570,000 distinct CDR3 sequences; approximately 26% were seen once. There are 16 residues in the CDR3. Germline V lookup: CDR1 LGHDT, CDR2 YNNKEL (reference sequence). Trimming cost V 0 bases and J 4 bases, with 15 bases left between them. These data are also associated with another study on T cells of mothers and their children. Turning to that study: The donor cohort consisted of a few healthy Caucasian mothers and their six children.

J is TRBJ1-2 and V is TRBV3-1; D gene unclear. Sample: blood. This sequence was found in a boy aged 2 to 9 in good health. DNA for the CDR3: TGTGCCAGCAGCCAAGAGCGGACCGATAACACCTATGGCTACACCTTC. Amino acid sequence: CASSQERTDNTYGYTF.